This T cell receptor beta chain emerged from a study of technical replicates of blood from a handful of donors. The CDR3 covers 13 residues. The V and J ends lost 0 bases and 5 bases respectively, with 10 bases between them. Germline CDR1 reads SQVTM; CDR2 reads ANQGSEA. Sequencing was performed with immunoSEQ multiplex PCR; in TCRdb, only in-frame clones are kept and a portion is missing. In the table there are approximately 79,000 clones, 90% to 95% of which are singletons. The sequence was collected from a human donor in good health. Sequencing was performed on T cells isolated from PBMCs. The chain joins TRBV29-1 to TRBJ1-2, with D possibly being TRBD1 (6 bases). The CDR3 bases are TGCAGCGTTGAAGATCGACAGGAGTATGGCTACACCTTC. Translated: CSVEDRQEYGYTF.